This T cell receptor (beta chain) was captured in a study of shared clonotypes between healthy human individuals. The germline CDR1 and CDR2 sequences are DFQATT and SNEGSKA (reference sequence). The length of the CDR3 is 11 residues. The ends were cut back, 7 bases at V and 3 bases at J, with 7 bases in the middle. Several immunoSEQ plates held equal portions of the genomic DNA taken from each subset. Template for every sorted-subset replicate PCR totaled about 200 ng DNA, some 30,000 T cell genomes. TCRdb's copy holds only in-frame clones and misses some; the assay was immunoSEQ multiplex PCR. The sample comprises around 2.1 million clones, 90% to 97% of which are singletons, and over 0.1% rests with the top ten. Study observations and caveats: Among the subsets, naive ones generally showed larger estimated richness than memory ones. Among four donors, approximately 5.4% of naive CD4 clonotypes were found in common.

Comments on this clone: Its antigen is not identified.

Sequenced material: naive CD4+ T cells sorted from blood. The subset here: CD45RA+ positively selected. V gene TRBV20-1 combines with J gene TRBJ2-1, with D uncertain. The TCR originated in a man in his late teens or twenties in good health. The CDR3 loop is CSVPVYNEQFF. The CDR3, as DNA: TGCAGTGTTCCCGTCTACAATGAGCAGTTCTTC.